These T cell receptor beta chains were read from a single sample in a study of cytomegalovirus exposure and HLA in healthy donors. The table came from immunoSEQ multiplex PCR; TCRdb's copy has only in-frame clones and leaves some out. Of fewer than 350,000 clones listed, roughly 90% are singletons. The sample taken for sequencing was PBMCs. Receptor source: a woman aged 18-35 years in good health and CMV-seronegative. Both conserved end residues are part of each CDR3. D genes are given only for firm matches. Size is stated for part of the rows, as once, few or many counts, or as a class when the clone is expanded.

v_gene: TRBV7-9; j_gene: TRBJ2-1; abundance: NA; d_gene: TRBD2; CDR3nt: TGTGCCAGCAGCCCAGGGACGGGACTAGCGGGGGACAATGAGCAGTTCTTC; CDR3aa: CASSPGTGLAGDNEQFF
v_gene: TRBV10-1; j_gene: TRBJ2-3; abundance: NA; d_gene: TRBD2; CDR3nt: TGCGCCAGCAAGAGCGGGGGGGATACAGATACGCAGTATTTT; CDR3aa: CASKSGGDTDTQYF
v_gene: TRBV11-3; j_gene: TRBJ2-5; abundance: NA; d_gene: TRBD2; CDR3nt: TGTGCCAGCAGCTTAGGTAGCGGGGGCTACCAAGAGACCCAGTACTTC; CDR3aa: CASSLGSGGYQETQYF
v_gene: TRBV10-3; j_gene: TRBJ2-2; abundance: NA; d_gene: TRBD1; CDR3nt: TGTGCCATGAAAGACAGGGTGAACACCGGGGAGCTGTTTTTT; CDR3aa: CAMKDRVNTGELFF
v_gene: TRBV12-1; j_gene: TRBJ2-6; abundance: NA; d_gene: NA; CDR3nt: TGTGCCAGCAGCTTTGTTGAGGGCGCTGGGGCCAACGTCCTGACTTTC; CDR3aa: CASSFVEGAGANVLTF
v_gene: TRBV5-4; j_gene: TRBJ2-7; abundance: NA; d_gene: TRBD1; CDR3nt: TGTGCCAGCAGCTCACCGGACAGGGCCGAGCAGTACTTC; CDR3aa: CASSSPDRAEQYF
v_gene: TRBV6-5; j_gene: TRBJ2-7; abundance: NA; d_gene: TRBD2; CDR3nt: TGTGCCAGCCGCTGGGCGGGGGGCGTGGACGAGCAGTACTTC; CDR3aa: CASRWAGGVDEQYF
v_gene: TRBV5-1; j_gene: TRBJ1-6; abundance: NA; d_gene: TRBD1; CDR3nt: TGCGCCAGCAGCTCGAAGGACAGGGATAGCTCCTATAATTCACCCCTCCACTTT; CDR3aa: CASSSKDRDSSYNSPLHF
v_gene: TRBV29-1; j_gene: TRBJ1-1; abundance: NA; d_gene: TRBD1; CDR3nt: TGCAGCGTTGACTCGGCTACTTGGACAGGGATGAACACTGAAGCTTTCTTT; CDR3aa: CSVDSATWTGMNTEAFF
v_gene: TRBV18; j_gene: TRBJ1-2; abundance: NA; d_gene: NA; CDR3nt: TGTGCCAGCTCACAAGTCGAATCGATCGGGGAAGGCTACACCTTC; CDR3aa: CASSQVESIGEGYTF
v_gene: TRBV2; j_gene: TRBJ1-6; abundance: NA; d_gene: NA; CDR3nt: TGTGCCAGCACCTTAGGGGGTGGTTCACCCCTCCACTTT; CDR3aa: CASTLGGGSPLHF
v_gene: TRBV2; j_gene: TRBJ1-5; abundance: NA; d_gene: TRBD1; CDR3nt: TGTGCCAGCAGACCGGACAGGGACCAGCCCCAGCATTTT; CDR3aa: CASRPDRDQPQHF
v_gene: TRBV5-6; j_gene: TRBJ2-1; abundance: NA; d_gene: TRBD1; CDR3nt: TGTGCCAGCAGCTTAAACACAGGGGGAAGGTATGAGCAGTTCTTC; CDR3aa: CASSLNTGGRYEQFF
v_gene: TRBV6-5; j_gene: TRBJ2-7; abundance: NA; d_gene: NA; CDR3nt: TGTGCCAGCAGTTACTCGAACGGGGGCTCCTACGAGCAGTACTTC; CDR3aa: CASSYSNGGSYEQYF
v_gene: TRBV6-1; j_gene: TRBJ2-1; abundance: NA; d_gene: NA; CDR3nt: TGTGCCAGCAGTGATAAGTGGGTCGGGAGCTCCTACAATGAGCAGTTCTTC; CDR3aa: CASSDKWVGSSYNEQFF
v_gene: TRBV5-1; j_gene: TRBJ2-5; abundance: few; d_gene: TRBD2; CDR3nt: TGCGCCAGCAGCCGACTAGCGATCGGGGAGACCCAGTACTTC; CDR3aa: CASSRLAIGETQYF
v_gene: TRBV30; j_gene: TRBJ2-7; abundance: NA; d_gene: NA; CDR3nt: TGTGCCTGGAGTTCAGGGTACGAGCAGTACTTC; CDR3aa: CAWSSGYEQYF
v_gene: TRBV6-6; j_gene: TRBJ1-1; abundance: NA; d_gene: NA; CDR3nt: TGTGCCAGCAGTGAGAGCTCAGGGGAGGCTTTCTTT; CDR3aa: CASSESSGEAFF